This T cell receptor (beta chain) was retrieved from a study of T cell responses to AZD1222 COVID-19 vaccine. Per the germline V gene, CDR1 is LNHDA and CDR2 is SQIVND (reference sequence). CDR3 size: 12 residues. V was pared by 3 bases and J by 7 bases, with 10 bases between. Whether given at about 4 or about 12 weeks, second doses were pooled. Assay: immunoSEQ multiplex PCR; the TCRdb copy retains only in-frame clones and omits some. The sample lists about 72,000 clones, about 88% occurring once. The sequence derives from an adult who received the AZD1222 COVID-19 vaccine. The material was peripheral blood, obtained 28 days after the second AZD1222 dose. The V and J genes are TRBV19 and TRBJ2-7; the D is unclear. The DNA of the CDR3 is TGTGCCAGTAGTATCGGTCGCCTTGAGCAGTACTTC. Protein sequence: CASSIGRLEQYF.